This T cell receptor (beta chain) comes out of a study of radiotherapy plus CTLA-4 blockade in lung cancer. Study-wide background: Objective responses were observed in less than 20% of patients, and disease control was achieved by roughly 30%. The study's findings and limits: TCR clones originating in tumors grew in number in blood after radiotherapy plus ipilimumab.

This clone has a handful of counts. Its matching antigen is unknown. Focal radiation with ipilimumab CTLA-4 blockade was given to patients with chemo-refractory metastatic non-small-cell lung cancer. Using immunoSEQ multiplex PCR, the repertoire was profiled, and TCRdb retains in-frame clones only, with some absent. Among over 60,000 clones listed, around 86% were seen once. The receptor was isolated from a human donor with non-small cell lung cancer that progressed on radiotherapy plus ipilimumab. The sample consisted of peripheral blood, taken from a patient treated with radiotherapy plus ipilimumab.

CDR3: CASGRGRNSPLHF. CDR3 nucleotides: TGTGCCAGCGGGCGGGGTCGGAATTCACCCCTCCACTTT. The rearrangement uses TRBV6-5 and TRBJ1-6; D not certain. Per the germline V gene, CDR1 is MNHEY and CDR2 is SVGAGI. With 8 bases removed from V and 7 bases from J, the gap between germline ends came to 12 bases. The length of the CDR3 is 13 residues.